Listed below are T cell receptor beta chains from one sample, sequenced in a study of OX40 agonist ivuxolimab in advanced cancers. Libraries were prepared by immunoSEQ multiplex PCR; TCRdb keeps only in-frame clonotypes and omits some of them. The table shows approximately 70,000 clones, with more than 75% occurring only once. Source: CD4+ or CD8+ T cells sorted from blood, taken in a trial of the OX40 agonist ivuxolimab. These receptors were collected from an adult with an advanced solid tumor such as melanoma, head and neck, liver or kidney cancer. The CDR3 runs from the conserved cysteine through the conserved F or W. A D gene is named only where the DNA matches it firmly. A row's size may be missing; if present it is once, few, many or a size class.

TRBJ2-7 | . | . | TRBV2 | CASSEGGEQYF | TGTGCCAGCAGTGAAGGCGGTGAGCAGTACTTC
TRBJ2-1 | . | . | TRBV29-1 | CSVEDRGAGGPEQFF | TGCAGCGTTGAAGATCGGGGGGCTGGGGGACCTGAGCAGTTCTTC
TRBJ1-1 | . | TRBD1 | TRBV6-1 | CASATGGGREAFF | TGTGCCAGCGCCACAGGGGGAGGAAGGGAAGCTTTCTTT
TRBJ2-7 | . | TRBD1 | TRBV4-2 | CASSPRDRGQCWQYF | TGTGCCAGCAGCCCTCGGGACAGGGGGCAGTGTTGGCAGTACTTC
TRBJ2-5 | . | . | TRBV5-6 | CASSLVIQGGQETQYF | TGTGCCAGCAGCTTGGTAATTCAGGGTGGCCAAGAGACCCAGTACTTC
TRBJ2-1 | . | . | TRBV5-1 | CASSVQGQSSYNEQFF | TGCGCCAGCAGCGTTCAGGGGCAGAGCTCCTACAATGAGCAGTTCTTC
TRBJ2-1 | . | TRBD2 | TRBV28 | CAVPGLAGRGSYNEQFF | TGTGCCGTACCGGGACTAGCGGGACGGGGGTCCTACAATGAGCAGTTCTTC
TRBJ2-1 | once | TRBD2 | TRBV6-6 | CASSYSLAGAINEQFF | TGTGCCAGCAGTTACTCATTGGCGGGAGCTATAAATGAGCAGTTCTTC
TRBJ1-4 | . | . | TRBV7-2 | CASSRAGRAEKLFF | TGTGCCAGCAGCCGAGCGGGGAGGGCTGAAAAACTGTTTTTT
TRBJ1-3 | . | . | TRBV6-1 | CASRVGNSGNTIYF | TGTGCCAGCAGGGTAGGGAACTCTGGAAACACCATATATTTT
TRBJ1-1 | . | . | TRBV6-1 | CASRNRRLGGSEAFF | TGTGCCAGCAGGAACCGACGCTTGGGGGGCTCTGAAGCTTTCTTT
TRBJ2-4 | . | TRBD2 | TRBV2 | CASSGLSGREAKNIQYF | TGTGCCAGCAGTGGGCTTAGCGGGAGAGAAGCCAAAAACATTCAGTACTTC
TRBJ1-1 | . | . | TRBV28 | CASAFYGTGEAFF | TGTGCCAGCGCCTTCTACGGGACCGGTGAAGCTTTCTTT
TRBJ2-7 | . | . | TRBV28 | CASSFAGRFYEQYF | TGTGCCAGCAGTTTTGCAGGGAGGTTCTACGAGCAGTACTTC
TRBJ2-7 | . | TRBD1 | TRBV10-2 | CASSTDRGDSYEQYF | TGCGCCAGCAGTACGGACAGGGGAGACTCCTACGAGCAGTACTTC
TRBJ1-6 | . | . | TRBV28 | CASSPRQYSVPLHF | TGTGCCAGCAGTCCCCGACAGTATTCCGTCCCCCTCCACTTT
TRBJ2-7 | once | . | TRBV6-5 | CASSQGLGSYEQYF | TGTGCCAGCAGTCAGGGATTGGGCTCCTACGAGCAGTACTTC